What follows are 18 T cell receptor beta chains derived from one specimen sequenced in a study of identical twins. TCRdb recomputed calls from the 5' RACE reads with MiXCR, one row per CDR3 protein. The table lists 300,000 to 400,000 distinct CDR3 sequences, 8.5% to 10% of them singletons, with roughly 8.9% in the top ten. The sequenced material came from naive T cells sorted from blood. These receptors all stem from a woman aged 45-65 years in good health.

In DNA form, the CDR3 reads TGCAGTGCTAGAGCCCCCCTAGCGGGAGTTCTCGATGAGCAGTTCTTC. This encodes CSARAPLAGVLDEQFF. The chain has TRBV20-1 and TRBJ2-1; 10 bases align to TRBD2. Germline CDR1 DFQATT, CDR2 SNEGSKA (reference sequence). This CDR3 is built from 16 residues. Trimming removed 1 base from V and 8 bases from J; junction bases left unmatched: 11.

V and J are TRBV30 and TRBJ2-5; D call uncertain. Trimming took off 5 bases at V and 5 bases at J, with 9 bases between the two ends. The germline V gene has CDR1 GTSNPN and CDR2 SVGIG (reference sequence). CDR3 length equals 11 residues. CDR3 protein: CAWVVGETQYF. CDR3 bases: TGTGCCTGGGTAGTGGGGGAGACCCAGTACTTC.

This clonotype was detected only a few times. The chain uses TRBV15 and TRBJ1-6; D call uncertain. V was trimmed by 2 bases and J by 7 bases, leaving 0 bases between them. This CDR3 contains 11 residues. Germline values: CDR1 LNHNV, CDR2 YYDKDF (reference sequence). CDR3 in DNA: TGTGCCACCAGCAGAAATTCACCCCTCCACTTT. Encoded protein: CATSRNSPLHF.

The chain links TRBV6-5 to TRBJ2-7, with 10 bases identical to TRBD1. The CDR3 covers 14 residues. Germline V gives CDR1 MNHEY, CDR2 SVGAGI. Germline trimming cut 6 bases from V and 2 bases from J; bases unmatched to any gene: 4. The CDR3 sequence is CASSRGTGAYEQYF. CDR3 bases: TGTGCCAGCAGCCGCGGGACAGGGGCCTACGAGCAGTACTTC.

The chain carries TRBV11-2 and TRBJ2-4, with D perhaps given as TRBD1 or TRBD2 (5 bases each). V was clipped by 5 bases and J by 0 bases, with 17 bases between them. Germline assignment: CDR1 SGHAT and CDR2 FQNNGV. The CDR3 consists of 17 residues. The CDR3 protein is CASSTWGRGLAKNIQYF. In DNA, the CDR3 is TGTGCCAGCAGCACTTGGGGGAGAGGACTAGCCAAAAACATTCAGTACTTC.

This clonotype has a handful of counts. This rearrangement joins TRBV12-3 or TRBV12-4 to TRBJ2-1; D assignment may be TRBD1 or TRBD2 (5 bases each). This CDR3 spans 13 amino acids. V was trimmed by 6 bases and J by 9 bases, leaving 15 bases between them. As DNA, the CDR3 is TGTGCCAGCAGGGGGACCGTTCATGTTGAGCAGTTCTTC. Translated, it gives CASRGTVHVEQFF.

This chain connects TRBV6-5 to TRBJ1-1; no clear D. Between the trimmed V and J ends, which lost 0 bases and 0 bases, there was a span of 8 bases. The CDR3 contains 15 residues. The germline V gene encodes CDR1 MNHEY and CDR2 SVGAGI. CDR3 coding DNA: TGTGCCAGCAGTTACTCAGCAGCCCTGAACACTGAAGCTTTCTTT. Protein product: CASSYSAALNTEAFF.

This clonotype has ten or more counts. The chain uses TRBV10-3 and TRBJ2-7; D possibly uses TRBD1 or TRBD2 (5 bases each). This CDR3 contains 12 residues. The V gene lost 5 bases and the J gene lost 5 bases, with 10 bases spanning the gap. Germline V gene lookup returns CDR1 ENHRY and CDR2 SYGVKD. This CDR3 reads CAISKGSHEQYF. The CDR3 nucleotides read TGTGCCATCAGTAAGGGGAGTCACGAGCAGTACTTC.

This clonotype was recorded at least ten times. This chain links TRBV27 with TRBJ2-3; D may be TRBD2 (6 bases). Trimming cost V 3 bases and J 5 bases, with 12 bases left between them. The CDR3 is 14 residues long. CDR1 and CDR2 from the germline V gene are MNHEY and SMNVEV (reference sequence). This CDR3 reads CASSLVGAGDTQYF. The CDR3 nucleotides are TGTGCCAGCAGTTTGGTGGGAGCGGGAGATACGCAGTATTTT.

The chain couples TRBV11-2 to TRBJ2-7; 10 nucleotides align to TRBD2. With V trimmed by 5 bases and J by 7 bases, 11 bases remained unmatched. The CDR3 consists of 15 residues. CDR1 is SGHAT, CDR2 FQNNGV, per germline. CDR3 coding DNA: TGTGCCAGCAGCCCCAAGCCTAGCGGGAGATGGGAGCAGTACGTC. As protein: CASSPKPSGRWEQYV.

A few counts support this clonotype. The chain is built from TRBV7-9 and TRBJ2-6, with D uncertain. Germline CDR1 SEHNR, CDR2 FQNEAQ (reference sequence). This CDR3 has 20 amino acids. V lost 6 bases and J 0 bases, leaving 24 bases between the germline ends. The CDR3 loop reads CASSQGRLRTASSGANVLTF. DNA for the CDR3: TGTGCCAGCAGTCAAGGTCGTCTGAGGACGGCGAGCTCTGGGGCCAACGTCCTGACTTTC.

At least ten counts were recorded for this clonotype. The V call is TRBV18, the J call TRBJ2-1; 7 nucleotides align to TRBD1. Trimming removed 5 bases from V and 5 bases from J; junction bases left unmatched: 3. This CDR3 has 13 amino acids. The germline V gene encodes CDR1 KGHSH and CDR2 LQKENI. The chain's CDR3 is CASSSDRNNEQFF. The CDR3 nucleotides are TGTGCCAGCTCATCGGACAGGAACAATGAGCAGTTCTTC.

V usage is TRBV2 and J usage is TRBJ2-7; 8 bases match TRBD1. This CDR3 is 13 amino acids long. Germline V gene lookup returns CDR1 SNHLY and CDR2 FYNNEI. The trim removed 5 bases at V and 4 bases at J, leaving 4 bases unmatched. The CDR3 sequence is CASSLDRAYEQYV. Here the CDR3 DNA reads TGTGCCAGCAGTTTGGACAGGGCTTACGAGCAGTACGTC.

This clonotype was detected only a few times. The J gene is TRBJ2-2, the V gene TRBV12-5; D remains unclear. Germline CDR1 and CDR2: LGHNT and FRNRAP. Trimming took off 3 bases at V and 6 bases at J, with 5 bases between the two ends. This CDR3 is 12 amino acids long. CDR3 region: CASGFWAGELFF. Written as DNA, the CDR3 is TGTGCTAGTGGTTTTTGGGCCGGGGAGCTGTTTTTT.

This clonotype was observed a handful of times. The V gene is TRBV4-1, the J gene TRBJ2-6; TRBD2 matches at 10 bases. The CDR3 loop spans 19 amino acids. Germline V gene sequence: CDR1 MGHRA, CDR2 YSYEKL. Unmatched junction bases numbered 8, after V lost 3 bases and J lost 0 bases. CDR3 coding DNA: TGCGCCAGCAGCCACCTAGGACTAGCGGAACTCTCTGGGGCCAACGTCCTGACTTTC. This codes for CASSHLGLAELSGANVLTF.

The CDR3 protein is CSARERDLDNEQFF. The CDR3, as DNA: TGCAGTGCTAGGGAGCGGGACCTCGACAATGAGCAGTTCTTC. The chain recombines TRBV20-1 with TRBJ2-1, with 7 bases lining up with TRBD2. Germline-derived CDR1 and CDR2 are DFQATT and SNEGSKA (reference sequence). CDR3 length equals 14 residues. V was clipped by 3 bases and J by 5 bases; unmatched bases: 7.

This chain links TRBV30 with TRBJ2-7, with D perhaps TRBD2 (6 bases). The CDR3 is 15 amino acids. V shed 2 bases and J shed 4 bases, with 18 bases lying between them. Germline loops: CDR1 GTSNPN, CDR2 SVGIG (reference sequence). CDR3 region: CAWSPPTGRGYEQYV. The DNA of the CDR3 is TGTGCCTGGAGTCCGCCGACTGGGCGGGGATACGAGCAGTACGTC.

This clonotype was counted between two and nine times. The chain links TRBV7-9 to TRBJ2-7; D call uncertain. CDR1 is SEHNR and CDR2 is FQNEAQ in the germline V gene (reference sequence). The CDR3 is made up of 12 amino acids. V gave up 5 bases and J gave up 2 bases, with 7 bases separating them. The CDR3 loop reads CASSRAPYEQYF. The CDR3, as DNA: TGTGCCAGCAGCCGGGCCCCCTACGAGCAGTACTTC.